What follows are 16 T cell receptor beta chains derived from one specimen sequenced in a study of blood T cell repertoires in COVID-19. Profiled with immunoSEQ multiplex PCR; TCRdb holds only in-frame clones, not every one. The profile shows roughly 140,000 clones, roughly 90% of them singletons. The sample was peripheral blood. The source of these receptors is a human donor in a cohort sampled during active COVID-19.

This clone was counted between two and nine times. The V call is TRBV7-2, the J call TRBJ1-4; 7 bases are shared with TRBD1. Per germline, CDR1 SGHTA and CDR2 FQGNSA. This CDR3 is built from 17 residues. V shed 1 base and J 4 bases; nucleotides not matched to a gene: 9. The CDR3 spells CASSLEGRQGLNEKLFF. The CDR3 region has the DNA TGTGCCAGCAGCTTAGAGGGTCGACAGGGACTTAATGAAAAACTGTTTTTT.

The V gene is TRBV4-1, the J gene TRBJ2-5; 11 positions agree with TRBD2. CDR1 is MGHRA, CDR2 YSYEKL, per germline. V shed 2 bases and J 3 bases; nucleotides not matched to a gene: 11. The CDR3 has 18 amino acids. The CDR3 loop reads CASSQLLAGVRGEETQYF. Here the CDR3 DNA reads TGCGCCAGCAGCCAATTACTAGCGGGAGTTAGAGGGGAAGAGACCCAGTACTTC.

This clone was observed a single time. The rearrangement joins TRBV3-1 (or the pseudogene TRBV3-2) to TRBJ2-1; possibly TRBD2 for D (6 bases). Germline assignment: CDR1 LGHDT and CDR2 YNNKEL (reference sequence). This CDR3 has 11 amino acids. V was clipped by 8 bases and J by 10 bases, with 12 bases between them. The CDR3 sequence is CASWGVGEQFF. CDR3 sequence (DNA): TGTGCCAGCTGGGGGGTTGGCGAGCAGTTCTTC.

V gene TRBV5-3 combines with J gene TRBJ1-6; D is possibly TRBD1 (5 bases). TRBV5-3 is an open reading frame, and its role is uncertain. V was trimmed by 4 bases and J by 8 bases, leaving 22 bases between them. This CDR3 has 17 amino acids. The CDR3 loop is CARSGILLSTGDSPLHF. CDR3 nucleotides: TGTGCCAGAAGCGGAATTCTCCTCTCGACGGGGGATTCACCCCTCCACTTT.

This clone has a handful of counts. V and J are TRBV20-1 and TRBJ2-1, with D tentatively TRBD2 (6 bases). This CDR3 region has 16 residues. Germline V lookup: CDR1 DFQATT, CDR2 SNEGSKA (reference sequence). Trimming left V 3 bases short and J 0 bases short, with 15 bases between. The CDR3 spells CSASGPGSYSYNEQFF. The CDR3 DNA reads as TGCAGTGCTAGTGGACCCGGGAGTTACTCCTACAATGAGCAGTTCTTC.

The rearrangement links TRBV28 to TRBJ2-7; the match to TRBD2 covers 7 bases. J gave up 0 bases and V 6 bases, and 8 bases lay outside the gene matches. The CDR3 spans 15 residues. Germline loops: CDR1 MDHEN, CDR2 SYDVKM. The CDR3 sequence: CASRAGTGTSYEQYF. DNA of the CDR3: TGTGCCAGCAGAGCGGGGACGGGCACCTCCTACGAGCAGTACTTC.

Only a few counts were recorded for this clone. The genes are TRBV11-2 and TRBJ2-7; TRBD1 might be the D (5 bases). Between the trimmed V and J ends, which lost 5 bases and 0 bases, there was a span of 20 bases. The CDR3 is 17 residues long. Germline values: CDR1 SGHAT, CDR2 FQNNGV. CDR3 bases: TGTGCCAGCAGCCCGCGGCAGGGCAGACAACACTCCTACGAGCAGTACTTC. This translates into CASSPRQGRQHSYEQYF. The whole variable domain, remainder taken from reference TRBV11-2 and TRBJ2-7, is EAGVAQSPRYKIIEKRQSVAFWCNPISGHATLYWYQQILGQGPKLLIQFQNNGVVDDSQLPKDRFSAERLKGVDSTLKIQPAKLEDSAVYLCASSPRQGRQHSYEQYFGPGTRLTVT.

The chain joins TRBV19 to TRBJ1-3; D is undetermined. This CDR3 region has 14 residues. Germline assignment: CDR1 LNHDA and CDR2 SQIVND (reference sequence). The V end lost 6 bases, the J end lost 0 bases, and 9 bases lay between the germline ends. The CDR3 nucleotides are TGTGCCAGTAGCCGCTACTCCTCTGGAAACACCATATATTTT. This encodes CASSRYSSGNTIYF.

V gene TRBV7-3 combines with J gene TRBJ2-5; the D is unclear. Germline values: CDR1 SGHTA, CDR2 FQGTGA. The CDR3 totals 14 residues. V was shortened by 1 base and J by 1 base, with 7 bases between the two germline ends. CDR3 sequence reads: CASSLNGGQETQYF. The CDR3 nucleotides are TGTGCCAGCAGCTTAAATGGCGGCCAAGAGACCCAGTACTTC. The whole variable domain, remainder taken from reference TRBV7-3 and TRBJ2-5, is GAGVSQTPSNKVTEKGKYVELRCDPISGHTALYWYRQSLGQGPEFLIYFQGTGAADDSGLPNDRFFAVRPEGSVSTLKIQRTERGDSAVYLCASSLNGGQETQYFGPGTRLLVL.

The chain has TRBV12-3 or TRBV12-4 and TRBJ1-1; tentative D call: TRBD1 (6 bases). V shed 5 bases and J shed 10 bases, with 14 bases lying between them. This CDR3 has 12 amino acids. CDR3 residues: CASSRTALGAFF. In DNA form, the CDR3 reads TGTGCCAGCAGTCGGACAGCCCTTGGAGCTTTCTTT.

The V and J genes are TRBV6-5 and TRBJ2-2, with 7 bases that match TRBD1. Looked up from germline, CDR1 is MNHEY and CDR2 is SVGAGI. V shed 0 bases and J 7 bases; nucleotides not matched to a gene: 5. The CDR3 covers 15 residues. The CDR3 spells CASSYSPTGVGELFF. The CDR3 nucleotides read TGTGCCAGCAGTTACTCTCCTACAGGGGTCGGGGAGCTGTTTTTT.

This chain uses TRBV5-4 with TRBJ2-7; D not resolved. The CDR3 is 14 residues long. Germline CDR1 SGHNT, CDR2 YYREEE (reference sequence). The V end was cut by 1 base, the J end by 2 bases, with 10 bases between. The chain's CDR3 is CASSLFGPTYEQYF. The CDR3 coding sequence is TGTGCCAGCAGCTTGTTTGGCCCCACCTACGAGCAGTACTTC. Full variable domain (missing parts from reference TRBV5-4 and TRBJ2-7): ETGVTQSPTHLIKTRGQQVTLRCSSQSGHNTVSWYQQALGQGPQFIFQYYREEENGRGNFPPRFSGLQFPNYSSELNVNALELDDSALYLCASSLFGPTYEQYFGPGTRLTVT.

The DNA of the CDR3 is TGTGCCAGCAGCCAAGGGGACAGGGGCGAGCAGTACTTC. The encoded protein is CASSQGDRGEQYF. The chain uses TRBV3-1 (or the pseudogene TRBV3-2) and TRBJ2-7; 10 positions agree with TRBD1. J gave up 6 bases and V 1 base, and 0 bases lay outside the gene matches. This CDR3 is 13 amino acids long. The germline V gene encodes CDR1 LGHDT and CDR2 YNNKEL (reference sequence).

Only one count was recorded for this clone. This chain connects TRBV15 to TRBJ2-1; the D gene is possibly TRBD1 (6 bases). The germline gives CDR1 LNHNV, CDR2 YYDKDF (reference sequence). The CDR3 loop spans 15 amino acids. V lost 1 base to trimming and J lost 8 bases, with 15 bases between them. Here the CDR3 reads CATSRALDRRDEQFF. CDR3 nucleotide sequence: TGTGCCACCAGCAGAGCATTAGACAGGCGCGATGAGCAGTTCTTC.

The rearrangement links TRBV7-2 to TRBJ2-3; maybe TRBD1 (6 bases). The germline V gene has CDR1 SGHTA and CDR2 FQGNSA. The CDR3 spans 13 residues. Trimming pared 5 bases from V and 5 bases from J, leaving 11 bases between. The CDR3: CASSGGQKDTQYF. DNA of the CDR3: TGTGCCAGCAGCGGTGGACAGAAAGATACGCAGTATTTT. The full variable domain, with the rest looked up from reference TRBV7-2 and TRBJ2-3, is GAGVSQSPSNKVTEKGKDVELRCDPISGHTALYWYRQSLGQGLEFLIYFQGNSAPDKSGLPSDRFSAERTGGSVSTLTIQRTQQEDSAVYLCASSGGQKDTQYFGPGTRLTVL.

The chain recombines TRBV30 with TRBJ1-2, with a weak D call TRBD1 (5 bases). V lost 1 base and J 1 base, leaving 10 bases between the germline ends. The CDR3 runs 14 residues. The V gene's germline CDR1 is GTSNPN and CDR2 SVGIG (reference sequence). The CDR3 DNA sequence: TGTGCCTGGAGTGGACAGAGGCTTAACTATGGCTACACCTTC. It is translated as CAWSGQRLNYGYTF.